This T cell receptor (beta chain) was sequenced for a study of cytomegalovirus exposure and HLA in healthy donors. Donors were nominally healthy when sampled, though unrecorded immune exposures were likely. PCR used 60 Vbeta primers and 13 Jbeta primers. Clones were read by immunoSEQ multiplex PCR, and TCRdb kept only the in-frame ones, dropping some. The table lists 100,000 to 150,000 clones, 81% of them singletons. The V and J ends lost 4 bases and 4 bases, in that order; junction bases with no gene match: 10. Germline CDR1 and CDR2: MNHNS and SASEGT. CDR3 length equals 16 residues. Note on this clone: Antigen: not known.

Study observations and caveats: Roughly uniform depth of sequencing across donors was assumed in presence/absence analyses.

Material: PBMCs. The receptor was isolated from a man between 18 and 35 years old in good health and CMV-seronegative. The V gene is TRBV6-1, the J gene TRBJ2-1, with 7 positions matching TRBD1. DNA of the CDR3: TGTGCCAGCAGTGGGACTGACAGGGAATCATACAATGAGCAGTTCTTC. Residues: CASSGTDRESYNEQFF.